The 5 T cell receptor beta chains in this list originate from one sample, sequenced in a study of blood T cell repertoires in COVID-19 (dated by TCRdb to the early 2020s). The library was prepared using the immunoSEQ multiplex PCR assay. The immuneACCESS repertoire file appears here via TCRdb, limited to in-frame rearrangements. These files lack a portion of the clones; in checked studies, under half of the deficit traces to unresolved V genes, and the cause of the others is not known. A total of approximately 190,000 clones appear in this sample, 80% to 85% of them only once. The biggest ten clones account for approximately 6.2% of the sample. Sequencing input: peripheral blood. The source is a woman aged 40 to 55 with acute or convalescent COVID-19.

CDR3 bases: TGTGCCAGCAGCTTAGGGGCAGGGAACTATAATTCACCCCTCCACTTT. Protein product: CASSLGAGNYNSPLHF. The rearrangement links TRBV7-9 to TRBJ1-6; a possible D gene is TRBD1 (5 bases). In germline, CDR1 is SEHNR, CDR2 FQNEAQ (reference sequence). The CDR3 totals 16 residues. The germline V and J ends were trimmed by 1 base and 3 bases, with 10 bases remaining between them.

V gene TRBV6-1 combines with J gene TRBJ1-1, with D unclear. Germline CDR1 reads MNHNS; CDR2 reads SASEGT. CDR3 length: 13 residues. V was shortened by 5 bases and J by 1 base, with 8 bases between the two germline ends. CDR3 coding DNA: TGTGCCAGCAGTACTGGGCCGAACACTGAAGCTTTCTTT. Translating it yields CASSTGPNTEAFF.

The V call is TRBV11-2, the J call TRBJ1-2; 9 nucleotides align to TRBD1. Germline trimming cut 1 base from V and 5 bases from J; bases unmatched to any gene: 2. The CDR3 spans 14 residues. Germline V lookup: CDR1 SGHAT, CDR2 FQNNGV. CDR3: CASSLGGQGYGYTF. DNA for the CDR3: TGTGCCAGCAGCTTAGGAGGACAGGGGTATGGCTACACCTTC.

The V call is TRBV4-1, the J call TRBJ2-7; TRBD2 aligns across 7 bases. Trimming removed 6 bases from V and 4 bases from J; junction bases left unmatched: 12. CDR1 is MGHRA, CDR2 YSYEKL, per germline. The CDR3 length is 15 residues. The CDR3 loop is CASSWEGTTPYEQYF. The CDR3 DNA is TGCGCCAGCAGTTGGGAGGGTACGACCCCTTACGAGCAGTACTTC.

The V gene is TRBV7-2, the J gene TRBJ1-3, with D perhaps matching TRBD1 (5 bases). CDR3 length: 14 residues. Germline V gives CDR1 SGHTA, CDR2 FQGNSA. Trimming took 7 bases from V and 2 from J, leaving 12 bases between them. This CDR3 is CASTPAGAGNTIYF. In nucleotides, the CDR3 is TGTGCCAGCACCCCGGCGGGGGCTGGAAACACCATATATTTT.